A single sample gave rise to the 10 T cell receptor beta chains below, sequenced in a study of cytomegalovirus exposure and HLA in healthy donors. The study ran its PCR with 60 Vbeta and 13 Jbeta primers. Profiling relied on immunoSEQ multiplex PCR, and the TCRdb table lists in-frame clones only, not all of them. This table has approximately 180,000 clones, roughly 73% appearing once. The sample consisted of PBMCs. The receptor set was obtained from a woman in her 30s in good health and CMV-seronegative.

The genes are TRBV19 and TRBJ2-1; D uncertain. The CDR3 runs to 14 residues. Trimming took off 1 base at V and 2 bases at J, with 6 bases between the two ends. Germline loops: CDR1 LNHDA, CDR2 SQIVND (reference sequence). The CDR3 DNA sequence: TGTGCCAGTAGTATAGGTTCTCCCTACAATGAGCAGTTCTTC. It encodes CASSIGSPYNEQFF.

This chain connects TRBV5-1 to TRBJ2-7; possibly TRBD1 for D (6 bases). The germline gives CDR1 SGHRS, CDR2 YFSETQ. Trimming removed 2 bases at V and 2 bases at J, with 11 bases between. The CDR3 extends over 14 amino acids. Written as DNA, the CDR3 is TGCGCCAGCAGCTTACAAGACAGGACCTACGAGCAGTACTTC. It is translated as CASSLQDRTYEQYF.

This chain links TRBV29-1 with TRBJ1-1, with a tentative D call TRBD1 (5 bases). The CDR3 spans 14 residues. Trimming pared 0 bases from V and 5 bases from J, leaving 13 bases between. CDR1 is SQVTM and CDR2 is ANQGSEA in the germline V gene. CDR3 in amino acids: CSVEDPRARTEAFF. The CDR3 DNA follows: TGCAGCGTTGAAGATCCCAGGGCGCGGACTGAAGCTTTCTTT.

The chain recombines TRBV10-3 with TRBJ1-5; D is unclear. The CDR3 contains 18 residues. Between the trimmed V and J ends, which lost 0 bases and 4 bases, there was a span of 19 bases. Germline lookup yields CDR1 ENHRY and CDR2 SYGVKD. In nucleotides, the CDR3 is TGTGCCATCAGTGAGTCGTACAATGGCGGGGTCGGGAATCAGCCCCAGCATTTT. Amino acids: CAISESYNGGVGNQPQHF.

This clone has just a few counts. The CDR3 DNA follows: TGTGCCAGCAGCCAACCGGACAGGGGGAATCAGCCCCAGCATTTT. Its protein is CASSQPDRGNQPQHF. The chain links TRBV4-2 to TRBJ1-5; 10 bases map to TRBD1. V lost 2 bases to trimming and J lost 4 bases; unmatched junction nucleotides: 2. Germline values: CDR1 LGHNA, CDR2 YNFKEQ. The CDR3 has 15 amino acids.

The CDR3 is CAWGRGQGEAFF. CDR3 bases: TGTGCCTGGGGGCGAGGACAGGGGGAAGCTTTCTTT. V is TRBV30 and J is TRBJ1-1, with 9 positions matching TRBD1. Germline V gives CDR1 GTSNPN, CDR2 SVGIG (reference sequence). With V trimmed by 5 bases and J by 8 bases, 6 bases remained unmatched. This CDR3 comprises 12 residues.

The chain uses TRBV7-2 and TRBJ2-1; a possible D gene is TRBD2 (5 bases). Germline V gene lookup returns CDR1 SGHTA and CDR2 FQGNSA. The CDR3 covers 12 residues. V was cut by 5 bases and J by 6 bases, with 8 bases left in between. CDR3 DNA sequence: TGTGCCAGCAGCCCCGCGGGCAATGAGCAGTTCTTC. This gives the protein CASSPAGNEQFF.

This chain connects TRBV6-5 to TRBJ1-3, with 7 bases that match TRBD1. The CDR3 sequence is 16 residues long. V was clipped by 2 bases and J by 8 bases; unmatched bases: 12. Germline V gives CDR1 MNHEY, CDR2 SVGAGI. DNA for the CDR3: TGTGCCAGCAGTTACGCTACGACAGGGAACCGTGACACCATATATTTT. Translated, it gives CASSYATTGNRDTIYF.

The chain employs TRBV7-2 and TRBJ2-1; 14 nucleotides match TRBD2. This CDR3 contains 17 residues. Looked up from germline, CDR1 is SGHTA and CDR2 is FQGNSA. The junction had 15 bases not matched to a gene; V was cut back by 2 bases and J by 15 bases. The CDR3 DNA is TGTGCCAGCAGCTTAATCCGTACGACTAGCGGGAGGGTCTTGCCGTTCTTC. Protein product: CASSLIRTTSGRVLPFF.

The chain couples TRBV19 to TRBJ2-3; the D gene is possibly TRBD1 (5 bases). The CDR3 consists of 16 residues. Trimming shortened V by 4 bases and J by 0 bases, and 14 bases separated the two germline ends. CDR1 and CDR2 (germline): LNHDA, SQIVND (reference sequence). The CDR3 DNA is TGTGCCAGTAGTAATCAGGGCCTAACTAGCACAGATACGCAGTATTTT. Its translation: CASSNQGLTSTDTQYF. Complete variable domain (other parts from reference TRBV19 and TRBJ2-3): DGGITQSPKYLFRKEGQNVTLSCEQNLNHDAMYWYRQDPGQGLRLIYYSQIVNDFQKGDIAEGYSVSREKKESFPLTVTSAQKNPTAFYLCASSNQGLTSTDTQYFGPGTRLTVL.